This T cell receptor (beta chain) was documented in a study of T cell repertoires in cytomegalovirus infection. Notes on the study in general: The response measured ex vivo was dominated by TCR beta clonotypes (HLA-C-restricted and CMV-specific).

This clonotype came up many times. Its antigen is as yet unknown. TCRdb analysed the reads with MiXCR anew, one entry per CDR3 protein. The sample has about 260,000 distinct CDR3 sequences, roughly 15% seen once. Trimming took off 9 bases at V and 4 bases at J, with 18 bases between the two ends. The V gene's germline CDR1 is MDHEN and CDR2 SYDVKM. There are 14 residues in the CDR3. What was sequenced was PBMCs. The chain carries TRBV28 and TRBJ2-5; perhaps TRBD1 as D (5 bases). The sequence was obtained from a human donor in good health (CMV status not recorded). Some clones in this sample may be carry-over from other donors' samples. The CDR3 loop is CASWTPTESETQYF. DNA for the CDR3: TGTGCCAGTTGGACACCGACCGAATCAGAGACCCAGTACTTC.